Listed below are T cell receptor beta chains from one sample, sequenced in a study of T cells after yellow fever vaccination. TCRdb ran MiXCR on the 5' RACE reads and lists one entry per CDR3 protein. The data hold around 530,000 distinct CDR3 sequences, with about a sixth observed a single time. The source material was PBMCs, sampled 4 to 6 days after the first yellow fever vaccination. Receptors were obtained from a man aged 18 to 30 who received the YFV17D yellow fever vaccine. CDR3s include the opening cysteine and the closing phenylalanine or tryptophan. Fields, in order: J gene, D gene, V gene, clone size, CDR3 protein, CDR3 DNA. D genes are given only for firm matches. Clone size is stated in some rows and not others, as once, few, many or a class when expanded.

TRBJ1-2 | NA | TRBV5-4 | NA | CASSLGRARAGNGYTF | TGTGCCAGCAGCTTGGGTCGGGCCAGGGCGGGAAACGGCTACACCTTC
TRBJ2-1 | NA | TRBV20-1 | NA | CSAAPRGAYNEQFF | TGCAGTGCTGCACCCCGGGGGGCATACAATGAGCAGTTCTTC
TRBJ1-6 | NA | TRBV18 | NA | CASSPPGGGNSPLHF | TGTGCCAGCTCACCCCCCGGGGGTGGTAATTCACCCCTCCACTTT
TRBJ1-6 | TRBD1 | TRBV19 | NA | CASSGNGDSSYNSPLHF | TGTGCCAGTAGCGGAAACGGGGACAGCTCCTATAATTCACCCCTCCACTTT
TRBJ2-1 | TRBD2 | TRBV5-1 | NA | CASSFMGGRSSYNEQFF | TGCGCCAGCAGCTTTATGGGGGGGAGGAGCTCCTACAATGAGCAGTTCTTC
TRBJ2-1 | NA | TRBV7-2 | NA | CASSRGGASGVNEQFF | TGTGCCAGCAGCCGAGGGGGGGCTAGCGGAGTTAATGAGCAGTTCTTC
TRBJ2-3 | NA | TRBV20-1 | few | CSAVSPRAFADTQYF | TGCAGTGCTGTCTCACCTAGGGCTTTCGCAGATACGCAGTATTTT
TRBJ1-6 | TRBD1 | TRBV20-1 | NA | CSAWTGASSPLHF | TGCAGTGCTTGGACAGGGGCGAGTTCACCCCTCCACTTT
TRBJ2-6 | NA | TRBV4-2 | few | CASSQQGGGANVLTF | TGTGCCAGCAGTCAACAGGGAGGTGGGGCCAACGTCCTGACTTTC
TRBJ2-7 | TRBD1 | TRBV6-1 | NA | CASTQLGRGRGRRGEQYF | TGTGCCAGCACCCAACTAGGTCGGGGCAGGGGGCGCCGTGGCGAGCAGTACTTC
TRBJ1-2 | NA | TRBV5-4 | NA | CASSLFWGGVYGYTF | TGTGCCAGCAGCTTGTTCTGGGGAGGGGTCTATGGCTACACCTTC
TRBJ2-5 | NA | TRBV4-3 | NA | CASSQEATGETQYF | TGCGCCAGCAGCCAAGAAGCGACGGGAGAGACCCAGTACTTC
TRBJ2-1 | TRBD2 | TRBV11-2 | NA | CASSLSGLAGYNEQFF | TGTGCCAGCAGCTTAAGCGGGCTAGCGGGGTACAATGAGCAGTTCTTC
TRBJ1-3 | NA | TRBV5-1 | few | CASSLDPGNTIYF | TGCGCCAGCAGCTTGGATCCGGGAAACACCATATATTTT
TRBJ1-1 | TRBD1 | TRBV4-1 | few | CASRTIRGPNTEAFF | TGCGCCAGCAGGACTATCAGGGGGCCGAACACTGAAGCTTTCTTT
TRBJ2-5 | NA | TRBV7-2 | NA | CASSLVQGGWETQYF | TGTGCCAGCAGCTTAGTCCAGGGAGGATGGGAGACCCAGTACTTC